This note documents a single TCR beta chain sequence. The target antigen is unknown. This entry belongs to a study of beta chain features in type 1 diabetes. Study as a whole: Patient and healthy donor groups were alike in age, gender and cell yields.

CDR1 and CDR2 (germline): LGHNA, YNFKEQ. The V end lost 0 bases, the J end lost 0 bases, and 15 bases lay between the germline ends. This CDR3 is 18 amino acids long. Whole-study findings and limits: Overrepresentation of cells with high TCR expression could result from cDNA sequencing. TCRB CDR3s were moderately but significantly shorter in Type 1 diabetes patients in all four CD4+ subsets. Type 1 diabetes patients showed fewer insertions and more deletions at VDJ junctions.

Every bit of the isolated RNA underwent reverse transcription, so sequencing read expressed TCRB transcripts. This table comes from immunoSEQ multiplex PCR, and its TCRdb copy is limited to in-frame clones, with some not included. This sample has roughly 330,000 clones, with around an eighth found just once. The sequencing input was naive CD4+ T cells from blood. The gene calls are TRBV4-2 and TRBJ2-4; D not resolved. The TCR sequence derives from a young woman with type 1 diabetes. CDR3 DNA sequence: TGTGCCAGCAGCCAAGAAATTATAACACCCTTAGCCAAAAACATTCAGTACTTC. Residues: CASSQEIITPLAKNIQYF.